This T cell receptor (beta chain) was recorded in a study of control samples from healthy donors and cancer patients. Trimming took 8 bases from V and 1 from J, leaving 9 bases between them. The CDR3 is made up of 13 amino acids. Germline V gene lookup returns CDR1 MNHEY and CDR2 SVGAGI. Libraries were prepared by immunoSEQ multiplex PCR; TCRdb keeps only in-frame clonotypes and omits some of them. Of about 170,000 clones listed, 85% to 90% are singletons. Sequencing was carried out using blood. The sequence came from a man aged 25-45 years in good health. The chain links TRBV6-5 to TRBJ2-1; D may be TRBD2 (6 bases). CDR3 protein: CASDGGSYNEQFF. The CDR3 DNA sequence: TGTGCCAGCGATGGAGGGTCCTACAATGAGCAGTTCTTC.